This T cell receptor beta chain was sequenced for a study of blood T cell repertoires in COVID-19. Study-wide context: T cells, B-cell-depleted T cells, or PBMCs supplied cDNA or gDNA.

Study processing details: Amplification of reference gene primers provided the estimated nucleated cell counts. This table comes from immunoSEQ multiplex PCR, and its TCRdb copy is limited to in-frame clones, with some not included. D and trimming come from the DNA, and the V and J calls and clone size come from that table. Of 200,000 to 300,000 clones in the sample, 75% to 90% were seen once. Germline V gene sequence: CDR1 LGHDT, CDR2 YNNKEL (reference sequence). The ends lost 2 bases at V and 5 bases at J; junction bases unmatched: 11. The CDR3 has 17 residues. The source is a middle-aged man with acute or convalescent COVID-19. V is TRBV3-1 (or the pseudogene TRBV3-2) and J is TRBJ1-3; TRBD1 aligns across 8 bases. Sequencing was carried out using peripheral blood. CDR3 coding DNA: TGTGCCAGCAGCCAAATACGGACAGGGAGACCTCGAAACACCATATATTTT. Translated, it gives CASSQIRTGRPRNTIYF.